The clone carrying this T cell receptor beta chain was seen many times. As yet, its antigen is unknown. The source of the sample is a study of T cells in Graves' hyperthyroidism and ophthalmopathy. Study outcomes and limitations: Blood held most thyroid clonotypes expanded above 0.001 frequency.

Germline values: CDR1 LGHNT, CDR2 FRNRAP. This CDR3 has 14 amino acids. V lost 3 bases, J lost 5 bases, and 13 bases lay in between. RNA transcripts yielded amplified TCR beta CDR3 regions. The study used the HTBI primer set for a first-round RT-PCR of the TCR CDR3. TCRdb used MiXCR to reprocess the multiplex PCR reads, holding one entry per CDR3 protein. The sample lists roughly 520,000 distinct CDR3 sequences; approximately 25% were seen once. Sequenced input: blood. The source of this sequence is a woman in her thirties with Graves' ophthalmopathy. This chain links TRBV12-5 with TRBJ1-2, with a tentative D call TRBD1 (5 bases). The CDR3 sequence: CASGLDGAWYGYTF. The CDR3 DNA reads as TGTGCTAGTGGTTTAGATGGGGCATGGTATGGCTACACCTTC. The full variable domain, its missing parts supplied by reference TRBV12-5 and TRBJ1-2, is DARVTQTPRHKVTEMGQEVTMRCQPILGHNTVFWYRQTMMQGLELLAYFRNRAPLDDSGMPKDRFSAEMPDATLATLKIQPSEPRDSAVYFCASGLDGAWYGYTFGSGTRLTVV.